The 13 T cell receptor beta chains below were found in one sample sequenced in a study of T cell changes during pregnancy in multiple sclerosis. Assay: immunoSEQ multiplex PCR; the TCRdb copy retains only in-frame clones and omits some. The sample lists about 44,000 clones, roughly 92% seen once, with more than 0.6% in the top ten. This material consisted of CD4+ T cells from peripheral blood mononuclear cells, taken in the first trimester of pregnancy. These receptors were obtained from a female donor with multiple sclerosis, enrolled in a pregnancy study.

The chain combines TRBV6-5 with TRBJ1-6, with D perhaps TRBD1 (5 bases). The V gene's germline CDR1 is MNHEY and CDR2 SVGAGI. This CDR3 contains 15 residues. V lost 7 bases to trimming and J lost 2 bases, with 12 bases between them. CDR3 DNA: TGTGCCAGCAACGCGGGGGTACCCTATAATTCACCCCTCCACTTT. Protein sequence: CASNAGVPYNSPLHF.

V usage is TRBV19 and J usage is TRBJ1-5; D is uncertain. CDR1 is LNHDA and CDR2 is SQIVND in the germline V gene (reference sequence). CDR3 length: 15 residues. V was clipped by 4 bases and J by 2 bases, with 12 bases between them. The chain's CDR3 is CASSTGAGGNQPQHF. The CDR3 nucleotides are TGTGCCAGTAGTACGGGTGCGGGAGGCAATCAGCCCCAGCATTTT.

The V call is TRBV7-8, the J call TRBJ2-2, with TRBD1 matching over 8 bases. The CDR3 is 17 amino acids. The germline gives CDR1 SGHVS, CDR2 FQNEAQ. V was pared by 6 bases and J by 1 base, with 10 bases of the junction left unmatched. CDR3 nucleotide sequence: TGTGCCAGCAGAACCAGAACAGGGGGATGGAACACCGGGGAGCTGTTTTTT. This sequence encodes CASRTRTGGWNTGELFF.

The J gene is TRBJ1-5, the V gene TRBV27; a possible D gene is TRBD1 (5 bases). Trimming removed 1 base at V and 4 bases at J, with 14 bases between. Germline lookup yields CDR1 MNHEY and CDR2 SMNVEV (reference sequence). The CDR3 totals 16 residues. In DNA form, the CDR3 reads TGTGCCAGCAGTTTATTCGCGGGGGTGGGGAATCAGCCCCAGCATTTT. Protein product: CASSLFAGVGNQPQHF.

This clone was seen more than once but under ten times. The chain is built from TRBV28 and TRBJ2-2; D is perhaps TRBD1 (6 bases). This CDR3 region has 18 residues. Germline assignment: CDR1 MDHEN and CDR2 SYDVKM. The V end was cut by 3 bases, the J end by 0 bases, with 17 bases between. The CDR3 loop is CASSFLPTQGSNTGELFF. The CDR3 DNA reads TGTGCCAGCAGTTTTCTCCCCACACAGGGCTCGAACACCGGGGAGCTGTTTTTT.

V is TRBV4-2 and J is TRBJ2-5; D perhaps matches TRBD2 (6 bases). There are 18 residues in the CDR3. CDR1 and CDR2 (germline): LGHNA, YNFKEQ. Trimming removed 5 bases at V and 1 base at J, with 23 bases between. This CDR3 is CASSFSVALANFQETQYF. The CDR3 nucleotides read TGTGCCAGCAGCTTTTCCGTCGCCCTAGCGAACTTCCAAGAGACCCAGTACTTC.

The gene calls are TRBV5-8 and TRBJ2-7, with D possibly being TRBD2 (6 bases). V lost 4 bases and J 3 bases, leaving 11 bases between the germline ends. The CDR3 extends over 13 amino acids. Germline V lookup: CDR1 SGHTS, CDR2 YDEGEE. The CDR3 region has the DNA TGTGCCAGCAGCACCGGAGGGGTCTACGAGCAGTACTTC. Translated, it gives CASSTGGVYEQYF.

V and J are TRBV27 and TRBJ2-3, with 7 bases aligning to TRBD2. With V trimmed by 4 bases and J by 1 base, 8 bases remained unmatched. The CDR3 sequence is 16 residues long. The V gene's germline CDR1 is MNHEY and CDR2 SMNVEV (reference sequence). CDR3 in amino acids: CASSSPSGRGTDTQYF. The DNA of the CDR3 is TGTGCCAGCAGTTCTCCTAGCGGACGAGGCACAGATACGCAGTATTTT.

The CDR3 DNA reads as TGCAGCGTTGTAAAGTCGGACACTGAAGCTTTCTTT. It translates to CSVVKSDTEAFF. The gene calls are TRBV29-1 and TRBJ1-1; no reliable D call. V was cut by 4 bases and J by 3 bases, with 9 bases left in between. The CDR3 is made up of 12 amino acids. CDR1 and CDR2 (germline): SQVTM, ANQGSEA.

The J gene is TRBJ2-7, the V gene TRBV6-6; D might be TRBD2 (6 bases). The length of the CDR3 is 14 residues. V shed 2 bases and J shed 5 bases, with 13 bases lying between them. CDR1 and CDR2 from the germline V gene are MNHNY and SVGAGI (reference sequence). CDR3 sequence (DNA): TGTGCCAGCAGTTACGGGACTTCTCGGAACGAGCAGTACTTC. Encoded protein: CASSYGTSRNEQYF.

The CDR3 region is CASRKGGGATFEAFF. The CDR3 DNA sequence: TGTGCCAGCAGAAAGGGCGGCGGGGCCACTTTTGAAGCTTTCTTT. The V and J genes are TRBV6-5 and TRBJ1-1, with a weak D call TRBD1 (5 bases). CDR3 length: 15 residues. The germline CDR1 and CDR2 sequences are MNHEY and SVGAGI. The V end was cut by 6 bases, the J end by 7 bases, with 21 bases between.

The chain carries TRBV28 and TRBJ1-5; TRBD1 might be the D (5 bases). In germline, CDR1 is MDHEN, CDR2 SYDVKM. This CDR3 has 17 amino acids. V was cut by 2 bases and J by 8 bases, with 22 bases left in between. CDR3 DNA sequence: TGTGCCAGCAGTTTACGTCGGGGGACGGGGGTTCGAGAGCCCCAGCATTTT. It is translated as CASSLRRGTGVREPQHF. The whole variable domain, remainder taken from reference TRBV28 and TRBJ1-5, is DVKVTQSSRYLVKRTGEKVFLECVQDMDHENMFWYRQDPGLGLRLIYFSYDVKMKEKGDIPEGYSVSREKKERFSLILESASTNQTSMYLCASSLRRGTGVREPQHFGDGTRLSIL.

The chain uses TRBV28 and TRBJ2-7, with TRBD1 identical over 9 bases. CDR1 is MDHEN, CDR2 SYDVKM, per germline. The CDR3 runs to 18 residues. V was pared by 7 bases and J by 1 base, with 17 bases of the junction left unmatched. CDR3 nucleotides: TGTGCCAGCATCTCGGGGACAGGGTGGGATGTTAGGTCCTACGAGCAGTACTTC. Its protein product is CASISGTGWDVRSYEQYF.